The present T cell receptor beta chain was sequenced within a study of control samples from healthy donors and cancer patients. Trimming took 5 bases from V and 11 from J; bases not matched to a gene: 12. The germline CDR1 and CDR2 sequences are KGHDR and SFDVKD. CDR3 length: 15 residues. This clone was picked up one time. Profiled with immunoSEQ multiplex PCR; TCRdb holds only in-frame clones, not every one. The table has roughly 120,000 clones, approximately 90% seen once. Sequencing used blood. The sequence was obtained from a human donor in good health. The donor label of this sample is uncertain. This chain uses TRBV24-1 with TRBJ2-1, with 9 bases identical to TRBD1. The DNA for the CDR3 is TGTGCCACCAGTGCCTCGGACAGGGGAACCTTCCAGCAGTTCTTC. Translating gives CATSASDRGTFQQFF.